The clone carrying this T cell receptor (beta chain) was found many times. This sample is part of a study of read filtering for tumor transcriptome and immune sequencing. This CDR3 spans 14 amino acids. CDR1 is MNHEY and CDR2 is SMNVEV in the germline V gene (reference sequence). V gave up 3 bases and J gave up 5 bases, with 12 bases separating them. From 300 to 450 ng of RNA, a library with molecular barcoded alpha/delta and beta/gamma adaptors was made. TCRdb analysed the reads with MiXCR anew, one entry per CDR3 protein. The sample consists of 60,000 to 75,000 distinct CDR3 sequences, around 20% of them appearing once.

Sample: a population of CD138-negative cells sorted from bone marrow. The chain recombines TRBV27 with TRBJ2-3, with TRBD1 as a possible D gene (6 bases). The receptor was derived from a donor older than 35 with multiple myeloma. The CDR3 DNA reads as TGTGCCAGCAGTTTGTTGGGGGCAGTAGATACGCAGTATTTT. Its protein is CASSLLGAVDTQYF.